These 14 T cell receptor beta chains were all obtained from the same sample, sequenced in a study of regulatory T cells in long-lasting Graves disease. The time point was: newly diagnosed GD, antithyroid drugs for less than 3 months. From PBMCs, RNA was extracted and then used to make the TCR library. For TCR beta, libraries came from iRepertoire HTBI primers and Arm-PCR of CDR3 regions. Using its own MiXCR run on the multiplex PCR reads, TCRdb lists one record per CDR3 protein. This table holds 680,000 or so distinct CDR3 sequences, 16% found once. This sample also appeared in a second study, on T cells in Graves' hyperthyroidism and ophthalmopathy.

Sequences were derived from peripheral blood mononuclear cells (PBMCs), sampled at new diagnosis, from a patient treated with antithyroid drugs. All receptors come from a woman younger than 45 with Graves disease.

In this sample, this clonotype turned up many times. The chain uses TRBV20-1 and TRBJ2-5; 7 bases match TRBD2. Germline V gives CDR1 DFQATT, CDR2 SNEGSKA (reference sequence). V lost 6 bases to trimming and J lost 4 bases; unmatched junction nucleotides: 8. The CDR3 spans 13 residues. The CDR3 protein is CSAPSGGRETQYF. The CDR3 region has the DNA TGCAGTGCACCCTCGGGAGGACGAGAGACCCAGTACTTC.

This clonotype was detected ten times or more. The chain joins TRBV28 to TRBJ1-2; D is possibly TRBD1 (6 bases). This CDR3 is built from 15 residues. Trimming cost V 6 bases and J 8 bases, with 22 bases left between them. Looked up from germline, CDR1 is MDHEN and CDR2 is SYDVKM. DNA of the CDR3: TGTGCCAGCAGCATAACACCCCGACAGGCTGGCGGCTACACCTTC. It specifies CASSITPRQAGGYTF.

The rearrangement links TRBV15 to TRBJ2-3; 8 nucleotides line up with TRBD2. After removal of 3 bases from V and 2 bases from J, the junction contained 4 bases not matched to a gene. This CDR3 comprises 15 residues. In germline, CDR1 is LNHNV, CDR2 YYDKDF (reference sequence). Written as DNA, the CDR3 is TGTGCCACCAGCAGCGTACTAGCGGTCACAGATACGCAGTATTTT. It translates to CATSSVLAVTDTQYF.

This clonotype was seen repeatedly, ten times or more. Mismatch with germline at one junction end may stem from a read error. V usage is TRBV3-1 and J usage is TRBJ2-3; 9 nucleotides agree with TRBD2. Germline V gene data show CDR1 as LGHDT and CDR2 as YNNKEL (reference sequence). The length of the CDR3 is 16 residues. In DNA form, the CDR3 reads TGTGCCAGCAGCCCGGCTAGCGGGATGGGATTGGATACCCAGTATTTT. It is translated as CASSPASGMGLDTQYF.

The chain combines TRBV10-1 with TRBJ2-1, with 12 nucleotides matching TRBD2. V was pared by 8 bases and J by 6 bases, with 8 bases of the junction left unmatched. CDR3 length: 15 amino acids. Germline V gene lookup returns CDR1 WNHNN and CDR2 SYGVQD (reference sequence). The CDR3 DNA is TGCGCCAGCGGGAGACTAGCGGGAGAGTCCAATGAGCAGTTCTTC. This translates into CASGRLAGESNEQFF.

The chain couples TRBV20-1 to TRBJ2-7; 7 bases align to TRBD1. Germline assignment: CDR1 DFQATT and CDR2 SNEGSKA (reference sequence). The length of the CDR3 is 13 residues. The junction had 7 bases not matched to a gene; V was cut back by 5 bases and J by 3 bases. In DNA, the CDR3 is TGCAGTGCTGCCACCAGGGGGAGCTACGAGCAGTACTTC. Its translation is CSAATRGSYEQYF.

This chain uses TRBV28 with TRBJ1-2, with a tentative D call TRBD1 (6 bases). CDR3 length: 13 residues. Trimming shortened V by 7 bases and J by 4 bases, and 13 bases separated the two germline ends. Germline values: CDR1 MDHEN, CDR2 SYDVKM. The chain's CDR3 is CASTVDRLYGYTF. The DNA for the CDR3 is TGTGCCAGCACTGTGGACAGACTCTATGGCTACACCTTC.

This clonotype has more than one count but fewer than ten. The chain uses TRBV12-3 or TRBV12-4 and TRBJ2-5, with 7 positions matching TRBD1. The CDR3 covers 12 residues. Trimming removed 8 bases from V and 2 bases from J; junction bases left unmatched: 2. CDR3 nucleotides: TGTGCCAGCGGGACAGCTCAAGAGACCCAGTACTTC. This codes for CASGTAQETQYF.

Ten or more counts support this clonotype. The CDR3 region has the DNA TGTGCCAGCAGTGAACTCAGCAACACCGGGGAGCTGTTTTTT. Amino acid sequence: CASSELSNTGELFF. The chain is built from TRBV2 and TRBJ2-2; no definite D call. Per the germline V gene, CDR1 is SNHLY and CDR2 is FYNNEI. The V end was cut by 2 bases, the J end by 2 bases, with 6 bases between. The CDR3 contains 14 residues. The whole variable domain, filled in from reference TRBV2 and TRBJ2-2, reads EPEVTQTPSHQVTQMGQEVILRCVPISNHLYFYWYRQILGQKVEFLVSFYNNEISEKSEIFDDQFSVERPDGSNFTLKIRSTKLEDSAMYFCASSELSNTGELFFGEGSRLTVL.

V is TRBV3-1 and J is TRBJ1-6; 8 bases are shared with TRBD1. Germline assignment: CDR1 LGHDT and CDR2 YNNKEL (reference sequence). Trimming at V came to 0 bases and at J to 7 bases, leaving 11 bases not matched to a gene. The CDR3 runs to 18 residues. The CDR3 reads CASSQDEGGRQGNSPLHF. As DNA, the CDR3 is TGTGCCAGCAGCCAAGATGAGGGAGGGAGACAGGGGAATTCACCCCTCCACTTT.

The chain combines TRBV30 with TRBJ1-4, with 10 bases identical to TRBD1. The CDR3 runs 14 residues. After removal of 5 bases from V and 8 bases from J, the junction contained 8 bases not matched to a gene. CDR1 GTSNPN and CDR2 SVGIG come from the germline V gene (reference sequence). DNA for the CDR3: TGTGCCTGGGGAAGACAGGGGGCAAAGGAAAAACTGTTTTTT. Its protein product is CAWGRQGAKEKLFF.

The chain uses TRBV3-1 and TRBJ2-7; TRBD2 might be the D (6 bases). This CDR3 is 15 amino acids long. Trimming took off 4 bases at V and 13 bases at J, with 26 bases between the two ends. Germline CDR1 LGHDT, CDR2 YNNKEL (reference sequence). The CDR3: CASSPLLEGGSPRYF. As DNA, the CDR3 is TGTGCCAGCAGCCCCTTGCTGGAGGGAGGTTCCCCGCGATACTTC.

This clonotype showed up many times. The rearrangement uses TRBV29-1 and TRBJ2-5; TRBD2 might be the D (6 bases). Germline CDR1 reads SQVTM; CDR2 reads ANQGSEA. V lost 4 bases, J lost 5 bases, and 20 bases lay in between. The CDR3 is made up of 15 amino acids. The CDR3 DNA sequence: TGCAGCGTTGTACGGGCAACGGGGGTATTCGAGACCCAGTACTTC. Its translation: CSVVRATGVFETQYF.

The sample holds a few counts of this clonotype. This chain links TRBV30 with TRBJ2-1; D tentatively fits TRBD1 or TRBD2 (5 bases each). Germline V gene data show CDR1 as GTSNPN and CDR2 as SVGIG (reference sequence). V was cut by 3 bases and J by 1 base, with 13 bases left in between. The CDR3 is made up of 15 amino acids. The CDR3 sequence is CAWSRGDRSYNEQFF. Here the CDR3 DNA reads TGTGCCTGGAGCCGTGGGGACCGATCCTACAATGAGCAGTTCTTC. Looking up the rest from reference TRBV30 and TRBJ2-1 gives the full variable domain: SQTIHQWPATLVQPVGSPLSLECTVEGTSNPNLYWYRQAAGRGLQLLFYSVGIGQISSEVPQNLSASRPQDRQFILSSKKLLLSDSGFYLCAWSRGDRSYNEQFFGPGTRLTVL.